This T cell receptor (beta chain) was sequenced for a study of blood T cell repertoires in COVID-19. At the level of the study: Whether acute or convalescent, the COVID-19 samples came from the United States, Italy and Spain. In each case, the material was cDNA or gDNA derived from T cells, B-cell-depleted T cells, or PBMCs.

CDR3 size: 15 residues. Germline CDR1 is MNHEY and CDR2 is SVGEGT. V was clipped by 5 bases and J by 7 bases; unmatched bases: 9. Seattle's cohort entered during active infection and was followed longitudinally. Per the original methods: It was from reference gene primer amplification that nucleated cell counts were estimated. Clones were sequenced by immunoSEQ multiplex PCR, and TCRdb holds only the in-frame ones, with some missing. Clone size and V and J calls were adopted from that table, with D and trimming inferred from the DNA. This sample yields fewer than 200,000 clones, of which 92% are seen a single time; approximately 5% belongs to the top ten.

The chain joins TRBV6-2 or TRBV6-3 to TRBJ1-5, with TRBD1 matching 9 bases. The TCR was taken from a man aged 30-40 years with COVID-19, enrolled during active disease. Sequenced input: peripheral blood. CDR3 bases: TGTGCCAGCAGTCCGGGACAGGGATTTCGCCAGCCCCAGCATTTT. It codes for CASSPGQGFRQPQHF.